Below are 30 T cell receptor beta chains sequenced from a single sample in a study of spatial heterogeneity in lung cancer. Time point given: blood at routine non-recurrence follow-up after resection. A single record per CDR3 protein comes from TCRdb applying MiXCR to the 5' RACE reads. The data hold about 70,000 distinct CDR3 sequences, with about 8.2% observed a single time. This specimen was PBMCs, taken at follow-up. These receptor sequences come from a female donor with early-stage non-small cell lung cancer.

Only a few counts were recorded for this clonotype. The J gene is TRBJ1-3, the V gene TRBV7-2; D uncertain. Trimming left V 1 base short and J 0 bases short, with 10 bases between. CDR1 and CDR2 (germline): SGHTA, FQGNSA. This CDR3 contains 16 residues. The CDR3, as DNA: TGTGCCAGCAGCTTAGGGGAGTCCAGCTCTGGAAACACCATATATTTT. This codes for CASSLGESSSGNTIYF.

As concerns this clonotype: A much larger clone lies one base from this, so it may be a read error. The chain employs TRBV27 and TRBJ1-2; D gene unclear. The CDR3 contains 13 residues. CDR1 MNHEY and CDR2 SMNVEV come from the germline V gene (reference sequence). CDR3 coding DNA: TGTGCCGGCAGTTTAGAAGGGAACTATGGCTACACCTTC. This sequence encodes CAGSLEGNYGYTF.

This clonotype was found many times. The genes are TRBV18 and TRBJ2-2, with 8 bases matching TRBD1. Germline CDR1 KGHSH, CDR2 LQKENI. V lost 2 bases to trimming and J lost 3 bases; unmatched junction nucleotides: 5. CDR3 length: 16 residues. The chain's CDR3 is CASSPFAGGDTGELFF. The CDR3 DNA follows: TGTGCCAGCTCACCATTTGCAGGGGGCGACACCGGGGAGCTGTTTTTT.

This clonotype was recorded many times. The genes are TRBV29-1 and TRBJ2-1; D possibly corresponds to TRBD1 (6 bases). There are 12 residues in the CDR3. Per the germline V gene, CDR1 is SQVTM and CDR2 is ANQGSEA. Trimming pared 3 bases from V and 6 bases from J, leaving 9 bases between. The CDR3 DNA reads TGCAGCGTTGAGCCGACAGGCAATGAGCAGTTCTTC. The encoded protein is CSVEPTGNEQFF.

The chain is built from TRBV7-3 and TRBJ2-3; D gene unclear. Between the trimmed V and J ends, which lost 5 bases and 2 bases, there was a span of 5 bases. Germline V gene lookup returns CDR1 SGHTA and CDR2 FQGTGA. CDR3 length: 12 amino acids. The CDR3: CASSAATDTQYF. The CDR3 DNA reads TGTGCCAGCAGCGCGGCCACAGATACGCAGTATTTT.

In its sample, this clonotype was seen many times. The CDR3 here is CASSLVGGNDEKLFF. CDR3 bases: TGCGCCAGCAGCTTAGTAGGGGGTAACGATGAAAAACTGTTTTTT. This chain connects TRBV5-1 to TRBJ1-4, with a tentative D call TRBD1 (6 bases). Trimming pared 2 bases from V and 6 bases from J, leaving 14 bases between. CDR3 size: 15 residues. In germline, CDR1 is SGHRS, CDR2 YFSETQ.

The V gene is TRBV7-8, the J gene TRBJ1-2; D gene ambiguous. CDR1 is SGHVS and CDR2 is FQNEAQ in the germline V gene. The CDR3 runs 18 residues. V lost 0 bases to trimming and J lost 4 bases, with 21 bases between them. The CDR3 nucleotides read TGTGCCAGCAGCTTAGCGCCGGCAGGATTGGTGGGGAGCTATGGCTACACCTTC. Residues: CASSLAPAGLVGSYGYTF.

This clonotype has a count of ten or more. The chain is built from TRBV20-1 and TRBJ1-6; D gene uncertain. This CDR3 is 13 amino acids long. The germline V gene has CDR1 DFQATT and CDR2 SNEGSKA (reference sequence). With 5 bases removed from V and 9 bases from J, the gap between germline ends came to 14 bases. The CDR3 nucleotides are TGCAGTGCTCTCCCGACGACCGGTTCACCCCTCCACTTT. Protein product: CSALPTTGSPLHF.

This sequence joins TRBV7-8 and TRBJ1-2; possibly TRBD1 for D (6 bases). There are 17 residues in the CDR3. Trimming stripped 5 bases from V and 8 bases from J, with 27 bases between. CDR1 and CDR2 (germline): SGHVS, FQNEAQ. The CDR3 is CASSHRRGAGLLSGYTF. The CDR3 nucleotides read TGTGCCAGCAGCCATCGGAGGGGGGCAGGGCTTTTGTCGGGCTACACCTTC. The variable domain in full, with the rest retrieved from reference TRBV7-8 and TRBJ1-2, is GAGVSQSPRYKVAKRGQDVALRCDPISGHVSLFWYQQALGQGPEFLTYFQNEAQLDKSGLPSDRFFAERPEGSVSTLKIQRTQQEDSAVYLCASSHRRGAGLLSGYTFGSGTRLTVV.

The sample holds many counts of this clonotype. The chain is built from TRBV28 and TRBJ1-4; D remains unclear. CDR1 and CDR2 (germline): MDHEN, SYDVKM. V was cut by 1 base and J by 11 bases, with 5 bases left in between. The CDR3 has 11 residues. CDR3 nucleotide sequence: TGTGCCAGCAGTTTATCCGGGAAACTGTTTTTT. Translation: CASSLSGKLFF.

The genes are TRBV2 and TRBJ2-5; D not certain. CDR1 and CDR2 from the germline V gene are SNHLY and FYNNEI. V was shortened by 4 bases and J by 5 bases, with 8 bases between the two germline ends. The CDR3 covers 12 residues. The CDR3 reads CASSVLEETQYF. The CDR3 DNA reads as TGTGCCAGCAGTGTGTTGGAGGAGACCCAGTACTTC.

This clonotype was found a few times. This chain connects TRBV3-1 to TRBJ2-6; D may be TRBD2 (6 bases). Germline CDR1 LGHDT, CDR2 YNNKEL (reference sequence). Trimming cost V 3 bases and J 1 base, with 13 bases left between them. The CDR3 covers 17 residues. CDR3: CASSHPGVTSGANVLTF. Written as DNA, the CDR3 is TGTGCCAGCAGCCACCCGGGGGTCACGTCTGGGGCCAACGTCCTGACTTTC.

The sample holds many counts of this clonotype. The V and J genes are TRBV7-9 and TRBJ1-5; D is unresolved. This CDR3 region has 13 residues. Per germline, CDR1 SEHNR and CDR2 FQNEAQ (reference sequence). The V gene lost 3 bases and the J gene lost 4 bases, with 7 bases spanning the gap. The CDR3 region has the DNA TGTGCCAGCAGCTTCGGGTGGAATCAGCCCCAGCATTTT. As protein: CASSFGWNQPQHF.

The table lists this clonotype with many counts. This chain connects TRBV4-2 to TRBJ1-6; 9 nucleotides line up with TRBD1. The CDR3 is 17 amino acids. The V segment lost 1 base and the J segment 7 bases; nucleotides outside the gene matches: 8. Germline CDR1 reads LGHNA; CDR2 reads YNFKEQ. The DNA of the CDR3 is TGTGCCAGCAGCCAAGCCTTGACAGGGGGACGGAATTCACCCCTCCACTTT. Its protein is CASSQALTGGRNSPLHF.

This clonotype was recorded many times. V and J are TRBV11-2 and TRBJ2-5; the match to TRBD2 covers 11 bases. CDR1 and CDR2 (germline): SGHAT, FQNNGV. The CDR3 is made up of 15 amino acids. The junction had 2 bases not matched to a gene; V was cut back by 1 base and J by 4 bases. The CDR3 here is CASSLGSGRGETQYF. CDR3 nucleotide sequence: TGTGCCAGCAGCTTAGGTAGCGGGAGGGGAGAGACCCAGTACTTC.

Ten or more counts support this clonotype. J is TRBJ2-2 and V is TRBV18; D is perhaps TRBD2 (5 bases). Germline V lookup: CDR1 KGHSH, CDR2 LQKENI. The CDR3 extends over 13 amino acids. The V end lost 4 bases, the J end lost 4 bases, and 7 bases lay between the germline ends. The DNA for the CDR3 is TGTGCCAGCTCACTAGGGAGCACCGGGGAGCTGTTTTTT. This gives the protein CASSLGSTGELFF.

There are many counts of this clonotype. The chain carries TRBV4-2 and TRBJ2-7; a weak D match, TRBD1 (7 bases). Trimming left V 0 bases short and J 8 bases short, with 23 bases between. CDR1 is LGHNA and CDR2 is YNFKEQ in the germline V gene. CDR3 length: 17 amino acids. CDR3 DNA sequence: TGTGCCAGCAGCCAAGATAACGTCGCGGGACAGCCCTCTAAGCAGTACTTC. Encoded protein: CASSQDNVAGQPSKQYF.

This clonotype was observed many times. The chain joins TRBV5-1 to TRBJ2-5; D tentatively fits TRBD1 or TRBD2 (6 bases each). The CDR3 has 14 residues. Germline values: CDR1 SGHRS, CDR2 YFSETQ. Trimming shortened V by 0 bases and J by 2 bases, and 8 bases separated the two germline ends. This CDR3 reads CASSLAGAQETQYF. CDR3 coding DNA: TGCGCCAGCAGCTTGGCGGGGGCACAAGAGACCCAGTACTTC.

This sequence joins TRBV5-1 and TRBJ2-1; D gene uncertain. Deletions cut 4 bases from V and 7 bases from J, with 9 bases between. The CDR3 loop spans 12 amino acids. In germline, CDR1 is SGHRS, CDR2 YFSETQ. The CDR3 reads CASSTTVNEQFF. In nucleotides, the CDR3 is TGCGCCAGCAGCACAACTGTGAATGAGCAGTTCTTC.

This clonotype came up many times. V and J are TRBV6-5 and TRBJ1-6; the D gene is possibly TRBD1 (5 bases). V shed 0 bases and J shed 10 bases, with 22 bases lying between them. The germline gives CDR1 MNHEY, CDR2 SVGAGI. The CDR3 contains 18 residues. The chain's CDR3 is CASSYSRDGGGVWSPLHF. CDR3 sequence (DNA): TGTGCCAGCAGTTACTCGAGGGACGGCGGAGGGGTTTGGTCACCCCTCCACTTT.

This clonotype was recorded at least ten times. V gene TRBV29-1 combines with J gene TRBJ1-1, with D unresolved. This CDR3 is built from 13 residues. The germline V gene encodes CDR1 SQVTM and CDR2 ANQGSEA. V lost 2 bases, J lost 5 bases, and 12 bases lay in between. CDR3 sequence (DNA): TGCAGCGTTGAATACTCCTTCGGTACTGAAGCTTTCTTT. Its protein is CSVEYSFGTEAFF.

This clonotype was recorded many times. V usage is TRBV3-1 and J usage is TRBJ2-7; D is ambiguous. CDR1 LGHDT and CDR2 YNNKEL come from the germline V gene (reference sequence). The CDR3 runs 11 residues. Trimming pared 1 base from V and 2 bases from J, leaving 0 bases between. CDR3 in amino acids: CASSQAYEQYF. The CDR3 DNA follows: TGTGCCAGCAGCCAAGCCTACGAGCAGTACTTC.

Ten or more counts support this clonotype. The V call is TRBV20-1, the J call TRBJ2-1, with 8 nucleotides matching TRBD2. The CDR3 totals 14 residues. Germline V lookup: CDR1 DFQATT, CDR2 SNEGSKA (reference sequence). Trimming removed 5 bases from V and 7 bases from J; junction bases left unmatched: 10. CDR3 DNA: TGCAGTGCTCCCCGGGCATCGGGGGGGAATGAGCAGTTCTTC. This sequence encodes CSAPRASGGNEQFF.

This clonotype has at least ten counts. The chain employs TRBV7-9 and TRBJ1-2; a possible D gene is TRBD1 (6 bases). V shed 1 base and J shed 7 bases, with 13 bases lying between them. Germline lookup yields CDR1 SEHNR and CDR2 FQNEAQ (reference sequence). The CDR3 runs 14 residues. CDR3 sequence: CASSLEQGRSGYTF. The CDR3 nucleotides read TGTGCCAGCAGCTTAGAACAGGGACGTAGTGGCTACACCTTC.

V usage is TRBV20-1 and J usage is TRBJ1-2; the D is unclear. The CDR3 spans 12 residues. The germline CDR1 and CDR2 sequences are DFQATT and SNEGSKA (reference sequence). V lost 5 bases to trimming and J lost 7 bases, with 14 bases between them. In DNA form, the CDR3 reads TGCAGTGCTGAGGATACTCCCTCTGGCTACACCTTC. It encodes CSAEDTPSGYTF.

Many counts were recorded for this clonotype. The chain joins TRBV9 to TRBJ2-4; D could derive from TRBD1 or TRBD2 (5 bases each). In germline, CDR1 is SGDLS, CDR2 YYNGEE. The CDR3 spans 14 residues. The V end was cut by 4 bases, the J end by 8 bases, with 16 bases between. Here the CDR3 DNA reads TGTGCCAGCAGCCCCACTAGTCAGGGCGACATTCAGTACTTC. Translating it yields CASSPTSQGDIQYF.

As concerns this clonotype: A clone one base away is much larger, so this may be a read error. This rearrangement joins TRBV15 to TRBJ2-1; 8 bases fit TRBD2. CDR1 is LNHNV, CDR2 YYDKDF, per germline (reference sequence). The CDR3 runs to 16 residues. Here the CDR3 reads CVTSARGLGVTNEQFF. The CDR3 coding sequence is TGTGTCACCAGCGCCCGGGGACTAGGAGTTACCAATGAGCAGTTCTTC.

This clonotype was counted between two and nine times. The CDR3 is CAISEGVLREQYF. CDR3 in DNA: TGTGCCATCAGTGAGGGGGTCCTCAGGGAGCAGTACTTC. The rearrangement joins TRBV10-3 to TRBJ2-7; D unclear. Germline CDR1 reads ENHRY; CDR2 reads SYGVKD. CDR3 length: 13 amino acids. Trimming took 2 bases from V and 7 from J, leaving 12 bases between them.

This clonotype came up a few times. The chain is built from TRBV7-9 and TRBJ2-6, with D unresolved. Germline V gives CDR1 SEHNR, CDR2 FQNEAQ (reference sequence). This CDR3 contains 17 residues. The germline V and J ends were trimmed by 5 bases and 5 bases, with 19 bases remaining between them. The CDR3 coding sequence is TGTGCCAGCAGCAAACAACCCCTGATAGGCTGGGCCAACGTCCTGACTTTC. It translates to CASSKQPLIGWANVLTF.

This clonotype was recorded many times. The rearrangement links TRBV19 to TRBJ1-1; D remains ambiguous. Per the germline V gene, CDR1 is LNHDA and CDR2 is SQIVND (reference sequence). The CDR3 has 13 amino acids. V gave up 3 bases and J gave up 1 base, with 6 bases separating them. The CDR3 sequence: CASSMSRNTEAFF. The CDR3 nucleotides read TGTGCCAGTAGTATGTCGAGGAACACTGAAGCTTTCTTT.